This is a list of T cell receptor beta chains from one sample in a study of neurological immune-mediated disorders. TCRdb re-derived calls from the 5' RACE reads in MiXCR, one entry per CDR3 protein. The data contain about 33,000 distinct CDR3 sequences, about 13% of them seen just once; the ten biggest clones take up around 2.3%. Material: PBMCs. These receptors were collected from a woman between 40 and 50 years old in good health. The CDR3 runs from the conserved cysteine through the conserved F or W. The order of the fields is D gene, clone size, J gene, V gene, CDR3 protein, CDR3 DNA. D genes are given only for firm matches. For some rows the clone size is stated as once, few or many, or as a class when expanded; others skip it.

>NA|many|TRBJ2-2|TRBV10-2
CASSRPPQGREFVGELFF
TGCGCCAGCAGTCGGCCCCCTCAGGGGCGGGAGTTCGTCGGGGAGCTGTTTTTT
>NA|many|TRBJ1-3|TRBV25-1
CASSGTLGNTIYF
TGTGCCAGTTCCGGGACACTTGGAAACACCATATATTTT
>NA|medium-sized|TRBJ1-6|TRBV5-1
CASSLGQGSYNSPLHF
TGCGCCAGCAGCTTGGGGCAGGGCTCCTATAATTCACCCCTCCACTTT
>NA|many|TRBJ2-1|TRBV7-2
CASSLEGRNSYNEQFF
TGTGCCAGCAGCTTAGAGGGGAGGAACTCCTACAATGAGCAGTTCTTC
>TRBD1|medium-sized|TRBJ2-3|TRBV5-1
CASSTEQGTSTDTQYF
TGCGCCAGCAGCACTGAACAGGGGACGAGCACAGATACGCAGTATTTT
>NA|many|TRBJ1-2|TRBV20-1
CSASEIGYTF
TGCAGTGCCTCTGAAATCGGCTACACCTTC
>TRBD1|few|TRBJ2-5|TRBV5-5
CASSTPGTEETQYF
TGTGCCAGCAGCACCCCCGGGACAGAAGAGACCCAGTACTTC
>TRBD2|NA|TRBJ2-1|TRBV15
CATSRVRTSSNNELFF
TGTGCCACCAGCAGAGTGCGGACTAGCAGTAACAATGAGCTGTTCTTC
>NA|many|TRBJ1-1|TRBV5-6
CASSLGQPNTEAFF
TGTGCCAGCAGCTTGGGGCAGCCGAACACTGAAGCTTTCTTT
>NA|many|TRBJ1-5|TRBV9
CASSVGDGANQPQHF
TGTGCCAGCAGCGTAGGGGACGGCGCCAATCAGCCCCAGCATTTT
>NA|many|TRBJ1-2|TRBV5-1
CASSFNQGLNGYTF
TGCGCCAGCAGCTTCAATCAGGGGCTGAATGGCTACACCTTC
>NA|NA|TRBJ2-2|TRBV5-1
CASSLGLERSTGELFF
TGCGCCAGCAGCTTGGGCCTGGAGAGGAGCACCGGGGAGCTGTTTTTT
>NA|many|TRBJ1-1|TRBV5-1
CASSYDSSIAEAFF
TGCGCCAGCAGCTATGACAGTAGTATCGCTGAAGCTTTCTTT
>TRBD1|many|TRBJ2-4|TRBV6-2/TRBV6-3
CASKTGNDIQYF
TGTGCCAGCAAGACAGGGAATGACATTCAGTACTTC
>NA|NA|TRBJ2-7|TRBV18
CASSPSTGDEQYF
TGTGCCAGCTCACCAAGCACAGGAGACGAGCAGTACTTC
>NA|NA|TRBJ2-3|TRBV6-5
CASSYDPLGGGTQYF
TGTGCCAGCAGTTACGACCCGCTGGGAGGGGGTACGCAGTATTTT
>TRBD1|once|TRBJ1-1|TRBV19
CASTFVDRGYTEAFF
TGTGCCAGTACCTTCGTGGACAGGGGCTACACTGAAGCTTTCTTT
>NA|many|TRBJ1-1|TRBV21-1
CASPPNTEAFF
TGTGCCAGCCCCCCGAACACTGAAGCTTTCTTT
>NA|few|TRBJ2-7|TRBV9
CASSVDEGLGYEQYF
TGTGCCAGCAGCGTAGACGAGGGGCTAGGCTACGAGCAGTACTTC
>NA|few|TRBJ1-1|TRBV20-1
CSANKLGRTMNTEAFF
TGCAGTGCAAATAAATTGGGGCGCACCATGAACACTGAAGCTTTCTTT
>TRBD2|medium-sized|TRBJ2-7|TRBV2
CASSEAGGGSGYEQYF
TGTGCCAGCAGTGAAGCCGGTGGCGGGAGCGGGTACGAGCAGTACTTC
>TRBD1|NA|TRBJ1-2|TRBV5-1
CSSSLATGDYGYTF
TGCTCCAGCAGCTTAGCGACAGGGGACTATGGCTACACCTTC
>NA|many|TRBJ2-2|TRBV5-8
CASSLKGRATGELFF
TGTGCCAGCAGCTTAAAGGGGCGCGCCACCGGGGAGCTGTTTTTT
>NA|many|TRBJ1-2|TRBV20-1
CSANTVGRGGYTF
TGCAGTGCTAACACAGTTGGGAGAGGTGGCTACACCTTC
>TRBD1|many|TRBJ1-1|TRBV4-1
CASSQEWGQGVWAEAFF
TGCGCCAGCAGCCAGGAGTGGGGACAGGGGGTGTGGGCGGAAGCTTTCTTT
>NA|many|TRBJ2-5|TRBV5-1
CASSRGHTGSQETQYF
TGCGCCAGCAGTCGGGGGCATACAGGGAGCCAAGAGACCCAGTACTTC
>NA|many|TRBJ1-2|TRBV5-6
CASSLGQAGPYGYTF
TGTGCCAGCAGCTTGGGGCAGGCGGGGCCTTATGGCTACACCTTC
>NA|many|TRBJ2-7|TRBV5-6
CASSGTSLSYEQYF
TGTGCCAGCTCCGGGACCTCGCTTTCCTACGAGCAGTACTTC
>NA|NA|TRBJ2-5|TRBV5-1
CASSSWYDQETQYF
TGCGCCAGCAGCTCTTGGTACGATCAAGAGACCCAGTACTTC
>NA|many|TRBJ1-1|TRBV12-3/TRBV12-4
CASSLAQGAEAFF
TGTGCCAGCAGTTTAGCGCAGGGTGCTGAAGCTTTCTTT
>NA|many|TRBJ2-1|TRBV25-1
CASKDSGSPYNEQFF
TGTGCCAGCAAAGACTCCGGGAGCCCCTACAATGAGCAGTTCTTC
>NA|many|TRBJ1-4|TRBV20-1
CSARGVGGNEKLFF
TGCAGTGCTAGAGGAGTGGGGGGGAATGAAAAACTGTTTTTT
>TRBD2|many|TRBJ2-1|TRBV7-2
CASSVRAGGRNEQFF
TGTGCCAGCAGCGTACGAGCGGGGGGGAGGAATGAGCAGTTCTTC
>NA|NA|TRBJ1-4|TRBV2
CASSEGRTVSEKLFF
TGTGCCAGCAGTGAAGGCCGGACAGTCAGTGAAAAACTGTTTTTT
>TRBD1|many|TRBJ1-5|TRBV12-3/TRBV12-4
CASSFAGNRGGQPQHF
TGTGCCAGCAGTTTCGCAGGAAACAGGGGCGGTCAGCCCCAGCATTTT
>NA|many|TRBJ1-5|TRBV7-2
CASSLFPSGNQPQHF
TGTGCCAGCAGCTTATTTCCATCGGGCAATCAGCCCCAGCATTTT
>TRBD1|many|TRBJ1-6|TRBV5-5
CASSPGQGSYNSPLHF
TGTGCCAGCAGCCCGGGACAGGGGTCCTATAATTCACCCCTCCACTTT
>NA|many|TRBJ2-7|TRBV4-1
CASSQVPWGREQYF
TGCGCCAGCAGCCAAGTCCCGTGGGGGAGGGAGCAGTACTTC
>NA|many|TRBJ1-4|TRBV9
CASSARGGSEKLFF
TGTGCCAGCAGCGCGCGGGGAGGGAGCGAAAAACTGTTTTTT
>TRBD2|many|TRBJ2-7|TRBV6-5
CASSYGVTSASYEQYF
TGTGCCAGCAGTTACGGGGTGACTAGCGCTTCCTACGAGCAGTACTTC